Listed below are T cell receptor beta chains from one sample, sequenced in a study of cytomegalovirus exposure and HLA in healthy donors. TCRdb's copy holds only in-frame clones and misses some; the assay was immunoSEQ multiplex PCR. The sample lists 110,000 to 150,000 clones; about 70% were seen once. The source material was PBMCs. These receptors were taken from a woman aged 35 to 49 in good health and CMV-seronegative. CDR3s include the opening cysteine and the closing phenylalanine or tryptophan. D genes are given only for firm matches. Not every row has a clone size; where given, it reads once, few, many or a size class.

>13|TRBJ2-7|TRBV2|-|-
TGTGCCGCGCACGGGGGTAACTCCTACGAGCAGTACTTC
CAAHGGNSYEQYF
>16|TRBJ1-5|TRBV6-6|TRBD1|once
TGTGCCAGCAGCCCCGGACAGGGGGACGGCAATCAGCCCCAGCATTTT
CASSPGQGDGNQPQHF
>16|TRBJ2-5|TRBV4-2|TRBD2|-
TGTGCCAGCAGCTCTGGGATAGCGGGGCCTGGGGAGACCCAGTACTTC
CASSSGIAGPGETQYF
>16|TRBJ2-3|TRBV10-3|TRBD2|-
TGTGCCGCCGGGACTGCCGGGACTAGCGGACCAGATACGCAGTATTTT
CAAGTAGTSGPDTQYF
>16|TRBJ1-4|TRBV7-9|TRBD1|-
TGTTCCAGCAGCTGGGGGGTCACAGGGGTGGATGAAAAACTGTTTTTT
CSSSWGVTGVDEKLFF
>16|TRBJ2-6|TRBV5-1|-|-
TGCGCCAGCAGCCTGATGCAGGGTGCTGGGGCCAACGTCCTGACTTTC
CASSLMQGAGANVLTF
>13|TRBJ1-3|TRBV15|TRBD1|-
TGTGCCACCCGGGACAGCTCTGGAAACACCATATATTTT
CATRDSSGNTIYF
>15|TRBJ1-1|TRBV6-5|-|-
TGTGCCAGCAGTTTAAACGCTTGGGGCGGCACTGAAGCTTTCTTT
CASSLNAWGGTEAFF
>13|TRBJ2-5|TRBV4-1|TRBD1|-
TGCGCCAGCAGCACGGACAGGGTAGAGACCCAGTACTTC
CASSTDRVETQYF
>14|TRBJ2-7|TRBV19|-|-
TGTGCCAGTAGTAACCTAGGGGGTCGGTACGAGCAGTACTTC
CASSNLGGRYEQYF
>15|TRBJ1-1|TRBV28|-|-
TGTGCCAGCAGTTTGTCCGCGACGGGGAACACTGAAGCTTTCTTT
CASSLSATGNTEAFF
>14|TRBJ1-3|TRBV6-6|TRBD1|-
TGTGCCAGCAGTTACTCGGGACAGGGAAACACCATATATTTT
CASSYSGQGNTIYF
>14|TRBJ2-5|TRBV28|TRBD2|-
TGTGCCAGCAGTTTTAGCGGGGTTCAAGAGACCCAGTACTTC
CASSFSGVQETQYF
>15|TRBJ2-3|TRBV19|-|-
TGTGCCAGTAGTATAGGAGGTGGGAGCACAGATACGCAGTATTTT
CASSIGGGSTDTQYF
>18|TRBJ1-2|TRBV4-2|-|-
TGTGCCAGCAGCCCCCTTTTCGAAGCAGGGCTTTTATTCTATGGCTACACCTTC
CASSPLFEAGLLFYGYTF
>15|TRBJ1-5|TRBV7-8|TRBD1|-
TGTGCCAGCAGCCCGGGGACAGGGGGTAATCAGCCCCAGCATTTT
CASSPGTGGNQPQHF
>13|TRBJ1-2|TRBV19|TRBD1|-
TGTGCCAGTAGTACCACAGGGGCATATGGCTACACCTTC
CASSTTGAYGYTF
>15|TRBJ2-1|TRBV9|-|-
TGTGCCAGCAGCCGATTATTGGGACTCAACAATGAGCAGTTCTTC
CASSRLLGLNNEQFF
>16|TRBJ1-6|TRBV28|-|-
TGTGCCAGCAGTTTTTTGGGGGCGCTTGGGAATTCACCCCTCCACTTT
CASSFLGALGNSPLHF
>12|TRBJ2-1|TRBV7-9|-|-
TGTGCCAGCAGTACTACGGTGGTAAGGCAGTTCTTC
CASSTTVVRQFF
>18|TRBJ2-7|TRBV7-8|-|-
TGTGCCAGCAGCTTAGGGTTCGAAGTTCTATTGGGCAACTACGAGCAGTACTTC
CASSLGFEVLLGNYEQYF
>13|TRBJ1-2|TRBV2|-|-
TGTGCCAGCCCACCACCCACAGGGTATGGCTACACCTTC
CASPPPTGYGYTF
>16|TRBJ2-7|TRBV23-1|TRBD2|once
TGCGCCAGCAGTCAATCGAGGGGACTACCGTCCTACGAGCAGTACTTC
CASSQSRGLPSYEQYF
>13|TRBJ1-1|TRBV11-2|-|-
TGTGCCAGCAGCTCCGACAGGAACACTGAAGCTTTCTTT
CASSSDRNTEAFF
>13|TRBJ1-4|TRBV19|TRBD1|-
TGTGCCAGTAATGATGGGACAGATGAAAAACTGTTTTTT
CASNDGTDEKLFF
>17|TRBJ2-1|TRBV5-1|TRBD2|-
TGCGCCAGCAGCATAGGTTCCTGGCGGGGGGGAGACAATGAGCAGTTCTTC
CASSIGSWRGGDNEQFF
>12|TRBJ1-1|TRBV29-1|-|-
TGCAGCACAACAGGGATGAACACTGAAGCTTTCTTT
CSTTGMNTEAFF
>14|TRBJ2-5|TRBV29-1|TRBD1|-
TGCAGCGTTTCCGGGACAGGACCCTGGGAGACCCAGTACTTC
CSVSGTGPWETQYF
>17|TRBJ2-2|TRBV25-1|-|few
TGTGCCAGCAGTGAATGGTCCTCAAGGGGGAGGGCCGGGGAGCTGTTTTTT
CASSEWSSRGRAGELFF
>15|TRBJ1-1|TRBV28|-|-
TGTGCCAGCAGTTTATCCCTAGACAGTCCCGAAGGAGCTTTCTTT
CASSLSLDSPEGAFF
>15|TRBJ1-2|TRBV28|TRBD1|-
TGTGCCAGCAGTTTATACCCGGGACAGGGGGCGGGCTACACCTTC
CASSLYPGQGAGYTF
>16|TRBJ2-2|TRBV19|-|once
TGTGCCAGTAGTATCTGGGACAACGCGAACACCGGGGAGCTGTTTTTT
CASSIWDNANTGELFF
>17|TRBJ1-3|TRBV5-1|-|few
TGCGCCAGCAGCTTGGCCCCCCCGGGAAGTTCTGGAAACACCATATATTTT
CASSLAPPGSSGNTIYF
>15|TRBJ1-1|TRBV18|-|-
TGTGCCAGCTCACCAGTCCAGGTGATGAACACTGAAGCTTTCTTT
CASSPVQVMNTEAFF
>15|TRBJ1-2|TRBV5-1|-|-
TGCGCCAGCAGCTTGGTGGAGTCAGGACTAGAGGGCCTGTTCTTC
CASSLVESGLEGLFF
>16|TRBJ1-3|TRBV18|TRBD1|few
TGTGCCAGCTCACCAAGGACAGGGACCTCTGGAAACACCATATATTTT
CASSPRTGTSGNTIYF
>14|TRBJ2-1|TRBV13|TRBD1|-
TGTGCCAGCAGCTCCGGGACAGGGTTGTATGAGCAGTTCTTC
CASSSGTGLYEQFF
>15|TRBJ2-3|TRBV7-9|-|-
TGTGCCAGCAGCCCCTTATCGGCGGGAACAGATACGCAGTATTTT
CASSPLSAGTDTQYF
>15|TRBJ2-7|TRBV10-1|TRBD1|once
TGCGCCAGCAGCCAGCCGGGACAGGGTTCCAACGAGCAGTACTTC
CASSQPGQGSNEQYF
>13|TRBJ1-1|TRBV19|-|-
TGTGCCTCCTGCCTAACAGTGAACACTGAAGCTTTCTTT
CASCLTVNTEAFF
>15|TRBJ2-7|TRBV27|-|once
TGTGCCAGCAGTTATCGGACACCTGAATTCTACGAGCAGTACTTC
CASSYRTPEFYEQYF